This T cell receptor (beta chain) was profiled in a study of T cell changes during pregnancy in multiple sclerosis. TCRdb's copy holds only in-frame clones and misses some; the assay was immunoSEQ multiplex PCR. The sample shows 100,000 to 130,000 clones, approximately 90% of them seen only once. The CDR3 sequence is 15 residues long. Germline V lookup: CDR1 SGHNT, CDR2 YYREEE (reference sequence). With 0 bases clipped from V and 3 bases from J, the junction kept 2 bases outside the gene matches. Sequences were derived from peripheral blood, sampled in the third trimester of pregnancy. The sequence was collected from a female donor in good health, enrolled as a control in a pregnancy study. The chain recombines TRBV5-4 with TRBJ1-5; 8 bases are shared with TRBD1. The CDR3 is CASSLGTGNNQPQHF. CDR3 DNA sequence: TGTGCCAGCAGCTTGGGGACAGGGAACAATCAGCCCCAGCATTTT.